This record covers a single T cell receptor beta chain. Antigen specificity is unknown. The data were produced by immunoSEQ multiplex PCR, yet TCRdb's version contains in-frame clones alone and is incomplete. Of 100,000 to 150,000 clones listed, over 80% are singletons. V was clipped by 5 bases and J by 4 bases, with 14 bases between them. The CDR3 length is 14 residues. Germline CDR1 reads SNHLY; CDR2 reads FYNNEI. This entry comes from a study of T cell responses to AZD1222 COVID-19 vaccine. Study observations and caveats: The donor cohort was predominantly white British with a female majority, and clonal diversity may have been underestimated.

Sequenced material: peripheral blood, taken on day 0 of AZD1222 vaccination. This receptor was taken from an adult in good health. This chain connects TRBV2 to TRBJ2-5; D is possibly TRBD1 (7 bases). The CDR3 protein is CASSLGQGGETQYF. CDR3 bases: TGTGCCAGCAGTCTCGGTCAGGGGGGAGAGACCCAGTACTTC.